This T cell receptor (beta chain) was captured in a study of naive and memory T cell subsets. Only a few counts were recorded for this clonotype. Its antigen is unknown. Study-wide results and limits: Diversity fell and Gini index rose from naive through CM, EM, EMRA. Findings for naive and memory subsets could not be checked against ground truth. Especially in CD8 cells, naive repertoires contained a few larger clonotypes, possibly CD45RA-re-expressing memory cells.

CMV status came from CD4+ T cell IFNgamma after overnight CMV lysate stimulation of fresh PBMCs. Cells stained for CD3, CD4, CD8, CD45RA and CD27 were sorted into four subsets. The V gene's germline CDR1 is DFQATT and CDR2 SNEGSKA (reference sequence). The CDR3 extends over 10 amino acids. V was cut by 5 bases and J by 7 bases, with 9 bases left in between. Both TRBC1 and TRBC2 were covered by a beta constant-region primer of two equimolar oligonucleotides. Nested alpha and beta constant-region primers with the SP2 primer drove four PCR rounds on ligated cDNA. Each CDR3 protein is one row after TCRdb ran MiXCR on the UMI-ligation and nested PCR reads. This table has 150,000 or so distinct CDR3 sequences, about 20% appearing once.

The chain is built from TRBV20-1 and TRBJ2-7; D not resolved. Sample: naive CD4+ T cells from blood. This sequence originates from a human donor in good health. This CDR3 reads CSARGAEQYF. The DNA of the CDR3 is TGCAGTGCTCGCGGTGCAGAGCAGTACTTC.